Listed below are T cell receptor beta chains from one sample, sequenced in a study of prognosis after radiotherapy for stage I lung cancer. A single record per CDR3 protein comes from TCRdb applying MiXCR to the multiplex PCR reads. Seen here are some 15,000 distinct CDR3 sequences, about a quarter observed once, and the top ten hold 9.5% to 14%. Source: PBMCs, taken before or after stereotactic body radiation therapy (not recorded which). Every receptor here comes from a donor of 50 years or more with non-small cell lung cancer. Both conserved end residues are part of each CDR3. A D gene is named only where the DNA matches it firmly. Clone size is shown for a subset of rows, as once, few, many or a class of expanded clone.

D | size | J | V | CDR3 | DNA
- | - | TRBJ2-3 | TRBV7-3 | CASSLGTRETDTQYF | TGTGCCAGCAGCCTCGGGACCAGGGAGACGGATACGCAGTATTTT
TRBD2 | many | TRBJ2-1 | TRBV18 | CASSPPAGVGEQFF | TGTGCCAGCTCACCACCGGCGGGAGTTGGTGAGCAGTTCTTC
TRBD1 | many | TRBJ1-2 | TRBV5-8 | CASVEAGGLYGYTF | TGCGCCAGCGTAGAGGCAGGGGGCTTGTATGGCTACACCTTC
- | medium-sized | TRBJ2-1 | TRBV9 | CASSSFATGFFNEQFF | TGTGCCAGCAGTTCCTTCGCGACGGGATTTTTTAATGAGCAGTTCTTC
- | - | TRBJ2-1 | TRBV2 | CASSLVGYNEQFF | TGTGCCAGCAGCTTGGTAGGGTACAATGAGCAGTTCTTC
- | medium-sized | TRBJ2-5 | TRBV19 | CASSITGKTQYF | TGTGCCAGTAGTATTACGGGGAAGACCCAGTACTTC
TRBD1 | - | TRBJ1-5 | TRBV20-1 | CSADRDRNQPQHF | TGCAGTGCGGACAGGGATCGCAATCAGCCCCAGCATTTT
TRBD2 | medium-sized | TRBJ2-7 | TRBV28 | CASSGGREVLVQYF | TGTGCCAGCAGTGGAGGACGGGAGGTTCTTGTGCAGTACTTC
TRBD2 | medium-sized | TRBJ2-1 | TRBV5-1 | CASSLVAGGRRNEQFF | TGCGCCAGCAGCTTGGTGGCGGGAGGGCGTCGGAATGAGCAGTTCTTC
TRBD2 | many | TRBJ2-3 | TRBV5-4 | CASSLGLAGFTDTQYF | TGTGCCAGCAGCTTGGGACTAGCGGGATTCACAGATACGCAGTATTTT
TRBD2 | - | TRBJ2-3 | TRBV19 | CAGSSGRDLDMQYF | TGTGCCGGTAGTAGCGGGAGGGATTTAGATATGCAGTATTTT
- | many | TRBJ2-2 | TRBV20-1 | CSASSPRMSTGELFF | TGCAGTGCTAGTTCCCCCAGGATGAGCACCGGGGAGCTGTTTTTT
TRBD1 | many | TRBJ1-1 | TRBV2 | CASSETRGTARNPNTEAFF | TGTGCCAGCAGCGAGACCAGAGGGACAGCGAGAAACCCGAACACTGAAGCTTTCTTT
TRBD1 | many | TRBJ2-5 | TRBV6-1 | CASRADRGIETQYF | TGTGCCAGCAGAGCGGACAGGGGGATCGAGACCCAGTACTTC
TRBD1 | many | TRBJ1-2 | TRBV6-5 | CASSYSHPDRAGYGYTF | TGTGCCAGCAGTTACTCACATCCGGACAGGGCAGGGTATGGCTACACCTTC
- | - | TRBJ1-1 | TRBV2 | CASSQRAGRTESFF | TGTGCCAGCAGTCAACGGGCAGGGCGTACTGAATCTTTCTTT
TRBD1 | once | TRBJ1-1 | TRBV6-2/TRBV6-3 | CARSRGTGSNEAFF | TGTGCCAGAAGTCGAGGGACAGGGAGCAATGAAGCTTTCTTT
- | many | TRBJ1-5 | TRBV20-1 | CSARGPNQPQHF | TGCAGTGCTAGAGGCCCCAATCAGCCCCAGCATTTT
TRBD1 | many | TRBJ1-5 | TRBV14 | CASSQGQGRQPQHF | TGTGCCAGCAGCCAAGGACAGGGGAGACAGCCCCAGCATTTT
- | - | TRBJ2-7 | TRBV20-1 | CSAMNRLAHYEQYF | TGCAGTGCCATGAACCGGCTAGCGCACTACGAGCAGTACTTC
TRBD2 | many | TRBJ2-5 | TRBV2 | CASLKAGGGGTQYF | TGTGCCAGCTTGAAAGCGGGAGGGGGGGGGACCCAGTACTTC
- | - | TRBJ1-1 | TRBV20-1 | CSARAGGESEAFF | TGCAGTGCTAGAGCAGGAGGCGAATCTGAAGCTTTCTTT
- | many | TRBJ2-5 | TRBV18 | CASSPPSVRETQYF | TGTGCCAGCTCACCACCCAGCGTACGGGAGACCCAGTACTTC
- | medium-sized | TRBJ2-3 | TRBV28 | CASSGADTQYF | TGTGCCAGCAGCGGGGCAGATACGCAGTATTTT
- | many | TRBJ1-1 | TRBV3-1 | CASSQAWHTEAFF | TGTGCCAGCAGCCAAGCTTGGCACACTGAAGCTTTCTTT
TRBD2 | many | TRBJ2-7 | TRBV20-1 | CSASASGIFEQYF | TGCAGTGCTAGTGCTAGCGGGATCTTCGAGCAGTACTTC
TRBD2 | - | TRBJ2-7 | TRBV28 | CASSFGPSGNYEQYF | TGTGCCAGCAGTTTCGGGCCTAGCGGGAACTACGAGCAGTACTTC
- | many | TRBJ1-1 | TRBV12-3/TRBV12-4 | CASNTNRVRTEAFF | TGTGCCAGCAATACTAATAGGGTTCGGACTGAAGCTTTCTTT
- | - | TRBJ1-1 | TRBV27 | CSSRPVGLNTEAFF | TGTTCCAGCAGACCAGTGGGGCTGAACACTGAAGCTTTCTTT
TRBD2 | many | TRBJ2-2 | TRBV27 | CASSSGLAGGLGELFF | TGTGCCAGCAGTTCAGGACTAGCGGGAGGTCTCGGGGAGCTGTTTTTT
TRBD1 | many | TRBJ2-1 | TRBV29-1 | CSGTGTGVYNEQFF | TGCAGCGGCACCGGGACAGGGGTTTACAATGAGCAGTTCTTC
TRBD2 | many | TRBJ2-7 | TRBV25-1 | CASSKRLAGNYEQYF | TGTGCCAGCAGTAAACGACTAGCGGGAAACTACGAGCAGTACTTC
- | many | TRBJ2-5 | TRBV7-7 | CASSLLGGGSETQYF | TGTGCTAGCAGCTTATTGGGAGGGGGCTCGGAGACCCAGTACTTC
TRBD2 | - | TRBJ2-7 | TRBV20-1 | CSAEPTSVAEHEQYF | TGCAGTGCCGAGCCGACTAGCGTAGCAGAACACGAGCAGTACTTC
- | many | TRBJ1-5 | TRBV6-1 | CASSKLSSISNQPQHF | TGTGCCAGCAGTAAACTATCATCCATCAGCAATCAGCCCCAGCATTTT
TRBD2 | medium-sized | TRBJ2-3 | TRBV5-1 | CASSSSGGGLDTQYF | TGCGCCAGCAGCTCCAGCGGGGGAGGGTTGGATACGCAGTATTTT
TRBD2 | medium-sized | TRBJ2-3 | TRBV5-1 | CASSLGLAGRRVDTQYF | TGCGCCAGCAGTTTGGGACTAGCGGGGAGAAGGGTAGATACGCAGTATTTT
TRBD2 | many | TRBJ2-5 | TRBV20-1 | CSARAIAGLQETQYF | TGCAGTGCTAGAGCCATAGCGGGATTGCAAGAGACCCAGTACTTC
- | medium-sized | TRBJ2-1 | TRBV19 | CASGFRTRGNEQFF | TGTGCCAGTGGGTTTCGGACTAGGGGGAATGAGCAGTTCTTC
- | many | TRBJ2-4 | TRBV7-9 | CASSLGGDIQYF | TGTGCCAGCAGCTTAGGGGGGGACATTCAGTACTTC
- | - | TRBJ1-1 | TRBV5-1 | CASSLEQFNTEAFF | TGCGCCAGCAGCTTGGAACAGTTTAACACTGAAGCTTTCTTT
- | medium-sized | TRBJ2-1 | TRBV11-2 | CASSPPYAAGGQFF | TGTGCCAGCAGTCCCCCGTATGCGGCTGGAGGGCAGTTCTTC
TRBD1 | medium-sized | TRBJ1-2 | TRBV28 | CASSQGGQGNYGYTF | TGTGCCAGCAGTCAGGGGGGACAGGGGAACTATGGCTACACCTTC
- | medium-sized | TRBJ2-7 | TRBV28 | CASLTASAVSYEQYF | TGTGCCAGCCTCACAGCCTCGGCGGTCTCCTACGAGCAGTACTTC
- | many | TRBJ1-6 | TRBV30 | CAWSKGLQGNSPLHF | TGTGCCTGGAGTAAGGGGTTACAGGGAAATTCACCCCTCCACTTT
TRBD2 | once | TRBJ2-1 | TRBV2 | CASRERDGSYNEQFF | TGTGCCAGCAGGGAGCGGGACGGTTCCTACAATGAGCAGTTCTTC
- | many | TRBJ2-1 | TRBV24-1 | CATSDFRESYNEQFF | TGTGCCACCAGTGATTTCCGGGAGTCGTACAATGAGCAGTTCTTC
- | many | TRBJ1-1 | TRBV12-3/TRBV12-4 | CASRIHRENTEAFF | TGTGCCAGCAGAATACACAGGGAGAACACTGAAGCTTTCTTT
- | many | TRBJ2-6 | TRBV9 | CASTQGSGANVLTF | TGTGCCAGCACCCAGGGTTCCGGGGCCAACGTCCTGACTTTC
- | medium-sized | TRBJ1-2 | TRBV12-3/TRBV12-4 | CASSRLGASYGYTF | TGTGCCAGCAGCCGATTGGGGGCCAGCTATGGCTACACCTTC
- | medium-sized | TRBJ2-2 | TRBV30 | CAWMASVNTGELFF | TGTGCCTGGATGGCTAGCGTTAACACCGGGGAGCTGTTTTTT
TRBD1 | many | TRBJ1-5 | TRBV20-1 | CSAKTGYNQPQHF | TGCAGTGCTAAGACAGGGTACAATCAGCCCCAGCATTTT
TRBD2 | many | TRBJ2-7 | TRBV20-1 | CSARVWEGATYEQYF | TGCAGTGCTAGAGTGTGGGAGGGAGCCACCTACGAGCAGTACTTC
- | many | TRBJ2-7 | TRBV10-3 | CATVPDSQVSEQYF | TGTGCCACCGTACCGGACAGTCAAGTAAGCGAGCAGTACTTC
TRBD2 | many | TRBJ2-1 | TRBV19 | CASSMTSELYNEQFF | TGTGCCAGTAGTATGACTAGCGAGCTCTACAATGAGCAGTTCTTC
- | once | TRBJ2-2 | TRBV7-3 | CASSMSGELFF | TGTGCCAGCAGCATGAGCGGGGAGCTGTTTTTT
- | medium-sized | TRBJ1-2 | TRBV7-6 | CASSPQGNYGYTF | TGTGCCAGCAGCCCACAGGGTAACTATGGCTACACCTTC
- | - | TRBJ1-1 | TRBV9 | CASIVGGGCEGTEAFF | TGTGCCAGCATCGTAGGTGGAGGTTGCGAGGGCACTGAAGCTTTCTTT
TRBD2 | many | TRBJ2-5 | TRBV7-9 | CASSYTASGETQYF | TGTGCCAGCAGTTACACCGCTAGCGGAGAGACCCAGTACTTC